Described below is a single TCR beta chain sequence and its context. The sample belongs to a study of cytomegalovirus exposure and HLA in healthy donors. This CDR3 region has 16 residues. Germline V lookup: CDR1 LNHNV, CDR2 YYDKDF (reference sequence). The V end lost 0 bases, the J end lost 2 bases, and 8 bases lay between the germline ends. PCR employed 60 Vbeta and 13 Jbeta primers. TCRdb's copy holds only in-frame clones and misses some; the assay was immunoSEQ multiplex PCR. Of about 140,000 clones listed, 80% to 90% were seen once; the top ten hold about 2.6%. Sequenced material: PBMCs. The TCR comes from a boy younger than 10 in good health and CMV-seronegative. This rearrangement joins TRBV15 to TRBJ2-6; D gene uncertain. CDR3 DNA: TGTGCCACCAGCAGAGATAGCCCCGCTGGGGCCAACGTCCTGACTTTC. Amino acid sequence: CATSRDSPAGANVLTF.